Given below is one T cell receptor (beta chain) in context. The table came from immunoSEQ multiplex PCR; TCRdb's copy has only in-frame clones and leaves some out. This table has around 170,000 clones, about 77% appearing once. The entry originates in a study of blood T cell repertoires in COVID-19. V was pared by 4 bases and J by 1 base, with 20 bases between. CDR1 SGHNT and CDR2 YYREEE come from the germline V gene (reference sequence). CDR3 length: 17 amino acids. The sequencing input was peripheral blood. The receptor was isolated from an elderly woman with acute or convalescent COVID-19. The chain couples TRBV5-4 to TRBJ1-2, with a weak D call TRBD1 (6 bases). CDR3 coding DNA: TGTGCCAGCAGCCCGGGACAAGGTATTCGGGGTAACTATGGCTACACCTTC. Its protein is CASSPGQGIRGNYGYTF.